The sequence of this T cell receptor (beta chain) was determined in a study of shared clonotypes between healthy human individuals. Splitting the CD4+ cells yielded a CD45RA+ naive subset and a CD45RA-negative memory subset. A note on this clone: No antigen is known for it.

Study-level findings and limits: Apart from blood, nothing was sampled; tissue repertoires likely differ.

Splitting of each subset's genomic DNA was done evenly across several immunoSEQ plates. Assay used: immunoSEQ multiplex PCR; TCRdb lists only in-frame clones, some missing. This sample has more than 1 million clones, with 75% to 85% found just once. Sequencing used memory CD4+ T cells from PBMCs. Subset meaning: CD45RA-negative fraction. The source is a man aged 18 to 29 in good health. Some clones in this sample may be carry-over from other donors' samples.

CDR3 bases: TGTGCCAGCTCATTTAGCGGGAATTTGTACAATGAGCAGTTCTTC. It encodes CASSFSGNLYNEQFF. The chain is built from TRBV18 and TRBJ2-1; 8 bases map to TRBD2. Germline CDR1 reads KGHSH; CDR2 reads LQKENI. There are 15 residues in the CDR3. Unmatched junction bases numbered 7, after V lost 5 bases and J lost 4 bases.